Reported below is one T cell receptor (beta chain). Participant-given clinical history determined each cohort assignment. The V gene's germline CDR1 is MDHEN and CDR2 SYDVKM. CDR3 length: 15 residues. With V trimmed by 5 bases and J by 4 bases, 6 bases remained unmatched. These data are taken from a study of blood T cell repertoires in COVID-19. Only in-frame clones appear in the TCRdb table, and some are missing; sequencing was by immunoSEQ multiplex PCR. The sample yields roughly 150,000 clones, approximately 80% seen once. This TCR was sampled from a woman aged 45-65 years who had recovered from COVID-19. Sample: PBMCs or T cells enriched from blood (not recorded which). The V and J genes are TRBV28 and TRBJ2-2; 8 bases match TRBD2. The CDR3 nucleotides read TGTGCCAGCAGTACCCAGCGGGGGAGCACCGGGGAGCTGTTTTTT. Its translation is CASSTQRGSTGELFF. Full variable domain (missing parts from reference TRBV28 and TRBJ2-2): DVKVTQSSRYLVKRTGEKVFLECVQDMDHENMFWYRQDPGLGLRLIYFSYDVKMKEKGDIPEGYSVSREKKERFSLILESASTNQTSMYLCASSTQRGSTGELFFGEGSRLTVL.